This T cell receptor beta chain was obtained from a study of CD8 T cells in ankylosing spondylitis. Regarding the study as a whole: The authors found the disease-linked clones to be CD8+ and relatively rare in peripheral blood.

This clonotype was picked up many times. Its antigen is currently unknown. TCRdb re-derived calls from the 5' RACE reads in MiXCR, one entry per CDR3 protein. The sample records tens of thousands of distinct CDR3 sequences, 10% being singletons. Germline V gene data show CDR1 as MNHEY and CDR2 as SVGAGI. This CDR3 region has 14 residues. V was cut by 7 bases and J by 0 bases, with 13 bases left in between. This clonotype originated in a male donor with ankylosing spondylitis or in good health (not recorded which). This rearrangement joins TRBV6-5 to TRBJ2-7; unclear D gene. Specimen: blood, either unsorted or a sorted T cell fraction (not recorded which). CDR3: CASTFGQFSYEQYF. CDR3 nucleotides: TGTGCCAGCACTTTCGGGCAGTTCTCCTACGAGCAGTACTTC.